Listed below are T cell receptor beta chains from one sample, sequenced in a study of shared T cell receptors in the human thymus. Assay: immunoSEQ multiplex PCR; the TCRdb copy retains only in-frame clones and omits some. The sample contains roughly 710,000 clones, approximately 83% of which appear only once. These same records also appear under a second study, on human thymus T cells.

Sequencing used thymocytes. The receptor set was obtained from a girl under two years old with a congenital heart defect. CDR3s include the opening cysteine and the closing phenylalanine or tryptophan. D genes are given only for firm matches. Size is omitted from some rows. Given values are once, few, many or a class for expanded clones.

cdr3_nt,cdr3_aa,v_call,d_call,clone_size,j_call
TGCGCCAGCAGCCAAGAGGGACGGGGGGGCACCGGGGAGCTGTTTTTT,CASSQEGRGGTGELFF,TRBV4-3,TRBD2,-,TRBJ2-2
TGTGCCAGCAGTGATCGGACAGGGGGCCGCGAGCAGTACTTC,CASSDRTGGREQYF,TRBV2,TRBD1,-,TRBJ2-7
TGTGCCAGCAGCATTGGGCGGGGAACTGAAGCTTTCTTT,CASSIGRGTEAFF,TRBV6-1,-,-,TRBJ1-1
TGTGCCAGCAGCCCGAAGAGGACTGCGCTTGGGCAGTTCTTC,CASSPKRTALGQFF,TRBV27,-,-,TRBJ2-1
TGTGCCAGCAGCTCCTCGACAGGGCGAGGCACCGGGGAGCTGTTTTTT,CASSSSTGRGTGELFF,TRBV7-2,TRBD1,-,TRBJ2-2
TGTGCCAGCAGTCCGGGACACCCAAGCAATCAGCCCCAGCATTTT,CASSPGHPSNQPQHF,TRBV28,-,few,TRBJ1-5
TGTGCCAGCAGCGTAGGGGGGGGACCTGGACTAGCGGGGGCCAACAATGAGCAGTTCTTC,CASSVGGGPGLAGANNEQFF,TRBV9,TRBD2,-,TRBJ2-1
TGTGCCAGCGCCGGGGGGGGCTATGGCTACACCTTC,CASAGGGYGYTF,TRBV6-1,-,once,TRBJ1-2
TGTGCCAGCAGTTCGAAGGACAGGGGGGGCTACACCTTC,CASSSKDRGGYTF,TRBV27,TRBD1,-,TRBJ1-2
TGCGCCAGCAGTCTCACAGGGGGGCATGGGCGGGTAAAACTGTTTTTT,CASSLTGGHGRVKLFF,TRBV4-1,TRBD1,-,TRBJ1-4
TGTGCCAGCAGTGGGCAGTCTGGAAACACCATATATTTT,CASSGQSGNTIYF,TRBV27,-,-,TRBJ1-3
TGTGCCAGCAGGGCCCAGGACAACAATCAGCCCCAGCATTTT,CASRAQDNNQPQHF,TRBV6-5,-,few,TRBJ1-5
TGTGCCAGCAGTGGAGCGCTAGCGGGGCACCGCCTTGAGCAGTTCTTC,CASSGALAGHRLEQFF,TRBV2,TRBD2,-,TRBJ2-1
TGTGCCAGCAGCAGAACGGGACAGGTCAACACCGGGGAGCTGTTTTTT,CASSRTGQVNTGELFF,TRBV5-8,TRBD1,-,TRBJ2-2
TGTGCCAGCAGTGAACAGGGAATTAATGAAAAACTGTTTTTT,CASSEQGINEKLFF,TRBV25-1,-,-,TRBJ1-4
TGTGCCAGCCAGCGATATAGAGGGGGCGGAGGACAGCCCCAGCATTTT,CASQRYRGGGGQPQHF,TRBV2,TRBD1,few,TRBJ1-5
TGCGCCAGCAGCCCCTTGACAGGGGATATTGGAAACACCATATATTTT,CASSPLTGDIGNTIYF,TRBV4-1,TRBD1,-,TRBJ1-3
TGTGCCAGCAGCGTAGTCGGGGGGGATACCCTCCACTTT,CASSVVGGDTLHF,TRBV9,-,-,TRBJ1-6
TGTGCCAGTAGTATAGTTTCAGAAGGGGGACCGGGCACTGAAGCTTTCTTT,CASSIVSEGGPGTEAFF,TRBV19,-,-,TRBJ1-1
TGTGCCAGCAGCCCCAGAATTTTCGACTCTGAAGCTTTCTTT,CASSPRIFDSEAFF,TRBV9,-,-,TRBJ1-1
TGTGCCAGCAGTCAGGACAGGGGGTGTCAAGATACGCAGTATTTT,CASSQDRGCQDTQYF,TRBV27,TRBD1,-,TRBJ2-3
TGTGCCAGCAGTTTTACGGGGGTAGGCGAGCAGTACTTC,CASSFTGVGEQYF,TRBV28,-,few,TRBJ2-7
TGCGCCAGCAGCCACGGAGCTGGCGGAAAGCGAAACACCATATATTTT,CASSHGAGGKRNTIYF,TRBV4-3,-,-,TRBJ1-3
TGTGCCAGCAGCGTAGGAACAGGGGGGAGTGGCTACACCTTC,CASSVGTGGSGYTF,TRBV9,TRBD1,-,TRBJ1-2
TGTGCCAGCAAGACTGACCTCTCTGGAAACACCATATATTTT,CASKTDLSGNTIYF,TRBV2,-,-,TRBJ1-3
TGTGCTAGTGGTCGCCATGGGGGGGTCCTTGGCGAGCAGTACTTC,CASGRHGGVLGEQYF,TRBV12-5,TRBD2,once,TRBJ2-7
TGCGCCAGCAGCCAATCTGGGGGGGAAATTGGGACACACACAGATACGCAGTATTTT,CASSQSGGEIGTHTDTQYF,TRBV4-1,-,-,TRBJ2-3
TGTGCCAGCAGCCCCGGGCCCGGGAGGAGTGAAAAACTGTTTTTT,CASSPGPGRSEKLFF,TRBV5-6,-,-,TRBJ1-4
TGTGCCAGCAGTTTAAAGGGGGGGCGCATTGGGTATTATGGCTACACCTTC,CASSLKGGRIGYYGYTF,TRBV28,-,few,TRBJ1-2
TGCGCCAGCAGCTTAGCAAAGAACACTGAAGCTTTCTTT,CASSLAKNTEAFF,TRBV5-1,-,once,TRBJ1-1
TGTGCCAGCAGCGCTAGGAGGGACACTGAAGCTTTCTTT,CASSARRDTEAFF,TRBV9,-,-,TRBJ1-1
TGTGCCTGGAGCCCGACAGGGGGGATGGCCGAAGAGACCCAGTACTTC,CAWSPTGGMAEETQYF,TRBV30,TRBD1,once,TRBJ2-5
TGTGCCAGCAGTCCCCTGGGCGCTGAGACCCAGTACTTC,CASSPLGAETQYF,TRBV7-2,-,-,TRBJ2-5
TGTGCGAGCAGGGATAGCGGGGGGGCCTTATACAATGAGCAGTTCTTC,CASRDSGGALYNEQFF,TRBV7-2,TRBD2,-,TRBJ2-1
TGTGCCAGCTTCGTAGAGCGGGACTCCGAGGGGGAGCAGTACTTC,CASFVERDSEGEQYF,TRBV6-6,TRBD2,-,TRBJ2-7
TGTGCCAGCAGCCCCGGTTACAGATACGATGAAAAACTGTTTTTT,CASSPGYRYDEKLFF,TRBV7-9,-,-,TRBJ1-4
TGTGCCAGCAGCTTTGAAGGACAGTTCAATGAGCAGTTCTTC,CASSFEGQFNEQFF,TRBV7-2,-,-,TRBJ2-1
TGTGCCAGCAGCGTAGGCCCCAGCACTGAAGCTTTCTTT,CASSVGPSTEAFF,TRBV9,-,-,TRBJ1-1
TGCGCCAGCAGCCAAGATATGAGGAATCTGGAAACGAACACCGGGGAGCTGTTTTTT,CASSQDMRNLETNTGELFF,TRBV4-3,-,few,TRBJ2-2
TGTGCCAGCAGTGTGGCCGAGAACACTGAAGCTTTCTTT,CASSVAENTEAFF,TRBV2,-,once,TRBJ1-1
TGTGCCAGCAGTCCTTCCCGGACAGGGAACACTGAAGCTTTCTTT,CASSPSRTGNTEAFF,TRBV6-5,TRBD1,-,TRBJ1-1
TGTGCCAGCAGCTCGGCGGCCAAGGGGCTTAATTCACCCCTCCACTTT,CASSSAAKGLNSPLHF,TRBV7-6,-,-,TRBJ1-6
TGCAGTGCCGAGAACAGACCCCACACCTTC,CSAENRPHTF,TRBV20-1,-,once,TRBJ1-2
TGTGCCACCAGCAGAGTTAGGGGAATGACAGATACGCAGTATTTT,CATSRVRGMTDTQYF,TRBV15,-,-,TRBJ2-3
TGTGCCAGCAGCTTACGGGAGGATGGCCTATACAATGAGCAGTTCTTC,CASSLREDGLYNEQFF,TRBV7-9,TRBD2,few,TRBJ2-1
TGTGCCAGCAGCTTAGTAGCCGGGAAGGGGGGGACACTAGTCTACGAGCAGTACTTC,CASSLVAGKGGTLVYEQYF,TRBV11-2,-,-,TRBJ2-7
TGTGCCAGCAGCCAAGATACCCTAGCGGGGTGGAACACCGGGGAGCTGTTTTTT,CASSQDTLAGWNTGELFF,TRBV4-2,TRBD2,-,TRBJ2-2
TGTGCTAGCAGCTTAGGCGGGACTTACACAGATACGCAGTATTTT,CASSLGGTYTDTQYF,TRBV7-7,-,-,TRBJ2-3
TGTGCCAGTAGATACGGCGGGGACTCCGGCAAGGGCTACACCTTC,CASRYGGDSGKGYTF,TRBV19,-,once,TRBJ1-2